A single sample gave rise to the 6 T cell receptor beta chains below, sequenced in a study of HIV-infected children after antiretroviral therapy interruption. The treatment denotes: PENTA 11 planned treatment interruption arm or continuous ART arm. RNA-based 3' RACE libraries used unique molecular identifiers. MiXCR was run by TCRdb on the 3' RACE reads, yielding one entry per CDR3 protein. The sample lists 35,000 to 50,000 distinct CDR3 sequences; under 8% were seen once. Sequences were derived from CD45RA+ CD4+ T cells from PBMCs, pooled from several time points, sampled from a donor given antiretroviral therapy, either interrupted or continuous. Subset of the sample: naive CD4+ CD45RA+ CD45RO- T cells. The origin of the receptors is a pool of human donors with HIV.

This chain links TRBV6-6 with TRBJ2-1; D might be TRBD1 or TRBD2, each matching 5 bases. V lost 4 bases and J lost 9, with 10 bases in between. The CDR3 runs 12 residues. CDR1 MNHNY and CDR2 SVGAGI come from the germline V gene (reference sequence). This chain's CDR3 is CASSSGRAEQFF. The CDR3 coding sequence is TGTGCCAGCAGTTCAGGGCGGGCTGAGCAGTTCTTC.

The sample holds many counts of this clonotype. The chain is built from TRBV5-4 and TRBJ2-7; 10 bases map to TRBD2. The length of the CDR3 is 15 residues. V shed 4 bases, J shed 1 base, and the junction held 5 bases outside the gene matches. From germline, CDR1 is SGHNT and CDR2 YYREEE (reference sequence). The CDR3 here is CASSRSTSGSYEQYF. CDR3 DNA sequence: TGTGCCAGCAGCCGTTCGACTAGCGGGTCCTACGAGCAGTACTTC.

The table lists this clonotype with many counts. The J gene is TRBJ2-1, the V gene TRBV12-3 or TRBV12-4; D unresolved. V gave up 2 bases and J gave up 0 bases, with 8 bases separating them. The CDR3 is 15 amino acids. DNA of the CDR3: TGTGCCAGCAGTTTACCGCTGAGCTCCTACAATGAGCAGTTCTTC. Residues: CASSLPLSSYNEQFF.

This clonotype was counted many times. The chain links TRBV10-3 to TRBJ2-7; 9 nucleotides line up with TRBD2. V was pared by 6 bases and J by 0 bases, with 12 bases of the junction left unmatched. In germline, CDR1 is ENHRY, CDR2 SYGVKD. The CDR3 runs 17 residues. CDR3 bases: TGTGCCATCAGGGATGACTCAGCGGGAGGACCCTCCTACGAGCAGTACTTC. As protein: CAIRDDSAGGPSYEQYF.

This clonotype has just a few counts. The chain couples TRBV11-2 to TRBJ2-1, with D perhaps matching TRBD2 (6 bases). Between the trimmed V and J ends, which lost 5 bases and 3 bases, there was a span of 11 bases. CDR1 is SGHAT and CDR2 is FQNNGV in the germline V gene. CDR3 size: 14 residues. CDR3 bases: TGTGCCAGCAGCAAAAGGCGGGACTACAATGAGCAGTTCTTC. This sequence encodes CASSKRRDYNEQFF. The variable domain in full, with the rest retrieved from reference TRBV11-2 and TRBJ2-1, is EAGVAQSPRYKIIEKRQSVAFWCNPISGHATLYWYQQILGQGPKLLIQFQNNGVVDDSQLPKDRFSAERLKGVDSTLKIQPAKLEDSAVYLCASSKRRDYNEQFFGPGTRLTVL.

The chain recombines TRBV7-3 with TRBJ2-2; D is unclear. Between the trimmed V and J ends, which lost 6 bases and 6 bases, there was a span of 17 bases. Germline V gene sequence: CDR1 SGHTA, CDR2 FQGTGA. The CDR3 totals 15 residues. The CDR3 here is CASSIFPVRSGELFF. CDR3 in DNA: TGTGCCAGCAGTATCTTTCCCGTTAGGTCCGGGGAGCTGTTTTTT.